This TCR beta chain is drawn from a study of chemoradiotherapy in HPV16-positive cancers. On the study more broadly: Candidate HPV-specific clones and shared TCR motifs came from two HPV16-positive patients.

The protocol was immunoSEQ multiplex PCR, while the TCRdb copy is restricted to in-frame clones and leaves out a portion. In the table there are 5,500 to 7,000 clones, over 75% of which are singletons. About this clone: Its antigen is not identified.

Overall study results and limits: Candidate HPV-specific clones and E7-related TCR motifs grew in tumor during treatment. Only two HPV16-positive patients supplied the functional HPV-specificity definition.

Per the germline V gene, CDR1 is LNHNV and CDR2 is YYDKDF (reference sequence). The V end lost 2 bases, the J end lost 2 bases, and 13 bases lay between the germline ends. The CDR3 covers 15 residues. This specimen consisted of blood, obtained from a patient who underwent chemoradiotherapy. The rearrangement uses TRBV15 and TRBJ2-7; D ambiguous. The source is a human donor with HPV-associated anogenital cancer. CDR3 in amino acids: CATSRPSRSPYEQYF. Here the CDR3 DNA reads TGTGCCACCAGCAGACCCTCTAGAAGCCCCTACGAGCAGTACTTC.